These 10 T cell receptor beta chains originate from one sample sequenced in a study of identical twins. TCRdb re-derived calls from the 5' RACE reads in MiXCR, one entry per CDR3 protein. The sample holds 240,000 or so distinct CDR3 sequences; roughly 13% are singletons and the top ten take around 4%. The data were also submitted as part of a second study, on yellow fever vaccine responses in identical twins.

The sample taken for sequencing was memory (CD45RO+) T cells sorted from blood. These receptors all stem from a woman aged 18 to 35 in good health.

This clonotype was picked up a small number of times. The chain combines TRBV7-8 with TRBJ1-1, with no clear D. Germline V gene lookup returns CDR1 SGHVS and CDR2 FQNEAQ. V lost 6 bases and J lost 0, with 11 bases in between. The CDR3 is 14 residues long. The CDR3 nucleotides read TGTGCCAGCAGTCGTAATGATCTGAACACTGAAGCTTTCTTT. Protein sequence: CASSRNDLNTEAFF.

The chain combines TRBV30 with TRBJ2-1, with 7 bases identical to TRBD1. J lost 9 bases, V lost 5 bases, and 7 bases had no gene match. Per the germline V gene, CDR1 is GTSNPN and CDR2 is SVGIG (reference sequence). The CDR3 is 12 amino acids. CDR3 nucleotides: TGTGCCTGGGGGGGACAGTTCGCTGAGCAGTTCTTC. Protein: CAWGGQFAEQFF.

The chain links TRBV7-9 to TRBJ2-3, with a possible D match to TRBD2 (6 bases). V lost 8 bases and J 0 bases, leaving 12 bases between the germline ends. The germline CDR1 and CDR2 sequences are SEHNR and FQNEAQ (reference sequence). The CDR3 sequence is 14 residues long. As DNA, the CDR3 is TGTGCCAGCGGGGGGTACGGGAGCACAGATACGCAGTATTTT. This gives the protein CASGGYGSTDTQYF.

The CDR3 coding sequence is TGCAGCGTTGAGGGGGAGCGCGGTATGGACCAAGAGACCCAGTACTTC. Protein: CSVEGERGMDQETQYF. The genes are TRBV29-1 and TRBJ2-5; D might be TRBD1 or TRBD2, each matching 5 bases. This CDR3 is built from 16 residues. The V gene's germline CDR1 is SQVTM and CDR2 ANQGSEA. The V gene lost 3 bases and the J gene lost 0 bases, with 17 bases spanning the gap.

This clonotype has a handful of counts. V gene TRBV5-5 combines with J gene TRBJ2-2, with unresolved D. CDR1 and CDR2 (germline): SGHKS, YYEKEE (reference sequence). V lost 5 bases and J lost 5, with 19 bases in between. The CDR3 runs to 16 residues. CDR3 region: CASRLRAPADTGELFF. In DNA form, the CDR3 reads TGTGCCAGCAGACTACGGGCTCCCGCGGATACCGGGGAGCTGTTTTTT.

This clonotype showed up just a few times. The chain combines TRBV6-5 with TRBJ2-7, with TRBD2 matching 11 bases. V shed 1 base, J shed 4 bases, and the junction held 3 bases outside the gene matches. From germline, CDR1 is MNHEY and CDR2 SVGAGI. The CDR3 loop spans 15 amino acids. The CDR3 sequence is CASSYWTSGPYEQYF. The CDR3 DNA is TGTGCCAGCAGTTACTGGACTAGCGGGCCTTACGAGCAGTACTTC.

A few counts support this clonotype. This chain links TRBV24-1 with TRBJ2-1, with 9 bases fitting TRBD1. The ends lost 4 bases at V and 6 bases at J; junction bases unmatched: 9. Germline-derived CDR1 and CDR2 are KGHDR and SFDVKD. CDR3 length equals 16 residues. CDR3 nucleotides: TGTGCCACCAGTGACGTGGGACAGGGAATAGGCAATGAGCAGTTCTTC. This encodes CATSDVGQGIGNEQFF.

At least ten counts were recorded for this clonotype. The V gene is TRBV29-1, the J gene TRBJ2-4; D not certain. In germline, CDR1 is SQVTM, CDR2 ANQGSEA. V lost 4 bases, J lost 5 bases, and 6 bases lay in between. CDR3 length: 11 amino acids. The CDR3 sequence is CSVGLENIQYF. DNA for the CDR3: TGCAGCGTTGGCTTAGAAAACATTCAGTACTTC. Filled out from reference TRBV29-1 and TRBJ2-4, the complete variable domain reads SAVISQKPSRDICQRGTSLTIQCQVDSQVTMMFWYRQQPGQSLTLIATANQGSEATYESGFVIDKFPISRPNLTFSTLTVSNMSPEDSSIYLCSVGLENIQYFGAGTRLSVL.

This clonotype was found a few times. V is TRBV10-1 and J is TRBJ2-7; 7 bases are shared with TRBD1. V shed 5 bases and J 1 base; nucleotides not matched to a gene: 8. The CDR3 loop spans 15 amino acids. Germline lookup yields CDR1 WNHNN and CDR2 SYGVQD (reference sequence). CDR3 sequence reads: CASSNRDSPSYEQYF. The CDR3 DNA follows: TGCGCCAGCAGTAACCGGGACAGTCCTTCCTACGAGCAGTACTTC.

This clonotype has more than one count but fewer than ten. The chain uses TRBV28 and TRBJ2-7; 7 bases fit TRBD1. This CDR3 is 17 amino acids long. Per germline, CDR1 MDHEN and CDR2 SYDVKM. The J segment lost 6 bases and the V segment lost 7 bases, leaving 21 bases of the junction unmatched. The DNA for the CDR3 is TGTGCCAGCACCCTTTATAGAAAGACAGGGCCCATTATCGAGCAGTACTTC. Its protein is CASTLYRKTGPIIEQYF.